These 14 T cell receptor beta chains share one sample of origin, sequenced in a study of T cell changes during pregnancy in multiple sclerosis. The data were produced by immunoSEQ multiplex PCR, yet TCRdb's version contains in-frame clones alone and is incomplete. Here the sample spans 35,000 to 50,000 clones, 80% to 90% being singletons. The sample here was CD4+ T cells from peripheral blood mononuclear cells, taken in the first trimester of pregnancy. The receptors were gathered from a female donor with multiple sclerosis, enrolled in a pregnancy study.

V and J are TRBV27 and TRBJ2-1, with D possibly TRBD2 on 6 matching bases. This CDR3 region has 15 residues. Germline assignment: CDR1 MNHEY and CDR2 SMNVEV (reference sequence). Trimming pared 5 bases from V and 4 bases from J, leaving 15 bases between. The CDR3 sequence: CASSGGTPPYNEQFF. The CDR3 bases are TGTGCCAGCAGTGGCGGGACTCCTCCATACAATGAGCAGTTCTTC.

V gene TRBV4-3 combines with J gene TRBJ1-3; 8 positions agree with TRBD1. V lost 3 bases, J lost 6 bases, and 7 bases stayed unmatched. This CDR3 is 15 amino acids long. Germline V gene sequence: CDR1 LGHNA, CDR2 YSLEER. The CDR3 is CASSHMDREANTIYF. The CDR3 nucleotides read TGCGCCAGCAGCCACATGGACAGGGAGGCAAACACCATATATTTT.

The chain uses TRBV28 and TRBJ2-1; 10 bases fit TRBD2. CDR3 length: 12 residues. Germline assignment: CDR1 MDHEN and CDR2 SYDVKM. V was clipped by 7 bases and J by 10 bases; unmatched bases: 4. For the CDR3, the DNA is TGTGCCAGCAACCCTAGCGGGAGCGAGCAGTTCTTC. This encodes CASNPSGSEQFF.

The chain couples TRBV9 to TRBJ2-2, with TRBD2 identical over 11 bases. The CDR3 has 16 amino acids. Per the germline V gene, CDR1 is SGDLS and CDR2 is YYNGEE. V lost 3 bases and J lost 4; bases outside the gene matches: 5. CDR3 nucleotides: TGTGCCAGCAGCGGAGGGACTAGCGGACGCACCGGGGAGCTGTTTTTT. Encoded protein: CASSGGTSGRTGELFF.

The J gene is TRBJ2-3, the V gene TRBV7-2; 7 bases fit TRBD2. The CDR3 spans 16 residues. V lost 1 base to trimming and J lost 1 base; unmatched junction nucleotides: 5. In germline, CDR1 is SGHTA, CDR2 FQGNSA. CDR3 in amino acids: CASSLGGGSGTDTQYF. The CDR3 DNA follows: TGTGCCAGCAGCTTAGGTGGCGGGAGTGGCACAGATACGCAGTATTTT.

The CDR3 DNA sequence: TGTGCCAGTAGTCGTAGACAGGAGTACACTGAAGCTTTCTTT. This gives the protein CASSRRQEYTEAFF. The chain links TRBV19 to TRBJ1-1; D is possibly TRBD1 (6 bases). From germline, CDR1 is LNHDA and CDR2 SQIVND (reference sequence). The CDR3 sequence is 14 residues long. Deletions cut 5 bases from V and 3 bases from J, with 13 bases between. The full variable domain, its missing parts supplied by reference TRBV19 and TRBJ1-1, is DGGITQSPKYLFRKEGQNVTLSCEQNLNHDAMYWYRQDPGQGLRLIYYSQIVNDFQKGDIAEGYSVSREKKESFPLTVTSAQKNPTAFYLCASSRRQEYTEAFFGQGTRLTVV.

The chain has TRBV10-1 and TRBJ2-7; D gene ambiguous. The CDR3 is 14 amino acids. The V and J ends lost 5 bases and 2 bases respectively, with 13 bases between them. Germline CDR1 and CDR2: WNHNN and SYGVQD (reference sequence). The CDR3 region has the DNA TGCGCCAGCAGTACGAGGCGATCGGCCTACGAGCAGTACTTC. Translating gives CASSTRRSAYEQYF.

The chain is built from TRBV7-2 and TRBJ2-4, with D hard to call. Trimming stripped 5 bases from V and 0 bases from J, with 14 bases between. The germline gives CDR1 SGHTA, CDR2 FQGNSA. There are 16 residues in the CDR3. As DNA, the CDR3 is TGTGCCAGCAGCCCACCCCGAGGTTTAGCCAAAAACATTCAGTACTTC. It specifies CASSPPRGLAKNIQYF.

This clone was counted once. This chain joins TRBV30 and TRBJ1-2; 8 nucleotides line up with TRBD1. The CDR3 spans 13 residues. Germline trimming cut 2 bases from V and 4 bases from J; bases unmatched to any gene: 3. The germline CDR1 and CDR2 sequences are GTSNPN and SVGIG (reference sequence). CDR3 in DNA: TGTGCCTGGAGTCGGGACAGGCTCTATGGCTACACCTTC. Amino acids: CAWSRDRLYGYTF.

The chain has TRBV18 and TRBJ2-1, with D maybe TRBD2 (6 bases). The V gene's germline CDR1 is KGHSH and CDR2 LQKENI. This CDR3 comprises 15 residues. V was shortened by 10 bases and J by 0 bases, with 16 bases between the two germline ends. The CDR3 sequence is CATHSGNPSYNEQFF. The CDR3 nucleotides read TGTGCCACCCATAGCGGAAACCCCTCCTACAATGAGCAGTTCTTC.

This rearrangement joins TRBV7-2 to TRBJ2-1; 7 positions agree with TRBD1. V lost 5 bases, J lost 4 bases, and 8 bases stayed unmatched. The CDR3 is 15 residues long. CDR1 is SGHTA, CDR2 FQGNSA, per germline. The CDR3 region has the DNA TGTGCCAGCAGCCTGGGACAGCGAATGTACAATGAGCAGTTCTTC. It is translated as CASSLGQRMYNEQFF.

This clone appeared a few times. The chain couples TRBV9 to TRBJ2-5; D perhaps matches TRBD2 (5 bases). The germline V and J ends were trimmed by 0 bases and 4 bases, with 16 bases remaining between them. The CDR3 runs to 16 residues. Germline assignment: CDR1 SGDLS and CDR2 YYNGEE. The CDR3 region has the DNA TGTGCCAGCAGCGTAGCTACGGGGTGGGAGCGAGAGACCCAGTACTTC. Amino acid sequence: CASSVATGWERETQYF. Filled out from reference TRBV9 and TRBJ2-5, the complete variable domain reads DSGVTQTPKHLITATGQRVTLRCSPRSGDLSVYWYQQSLDQGLQFLIQYYNGEERAKGNILERFSAQQFPDLHSELNLSSLELGDSALYFCASSVATGWERETQYFGPGTRLLVL.

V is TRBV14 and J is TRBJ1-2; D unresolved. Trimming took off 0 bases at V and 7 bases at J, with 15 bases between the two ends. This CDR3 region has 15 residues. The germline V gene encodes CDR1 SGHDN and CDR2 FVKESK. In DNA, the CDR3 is TGTGCCAGCAGCCAAGAAGCGGGCCGGATTCGTGGCTACACCTTC. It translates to CASSQEAGRIRGYTF.

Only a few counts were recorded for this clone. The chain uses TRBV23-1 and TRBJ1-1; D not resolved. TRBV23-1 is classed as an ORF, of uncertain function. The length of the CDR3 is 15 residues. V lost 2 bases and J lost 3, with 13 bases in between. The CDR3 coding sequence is TGCGCCAGCAGTCAAACTAGACCCGGGCACACTGAAGCTTTCTTT. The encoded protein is CASSQTRPGHTEAFF.